A single sample is the source of the 7 T cell receptor beta chains below, sequenced in a study of cytomegalovirus exposure and HLA in healthy donors (dated by TCRdb to 2017 to 2019). Library construction relied on the immunoSEQ multiplex PCR assay. For the multiplex PCR, a mixture combining 60 forward primers for TCR Vbeta segments and 13 reverse primers for TCR Jbeta segments was used. The clones in this table, taken by TCRdb from immuneACCESS, are in-frame only. Not every clone is retained; where verified, under half of the shortfall comes from an unresolved V gene, and the cause of the rest is unknown. Recorded for this sample are about 170,000 clones; approximately 80% of them occurred a single time. 1% to 1.5% of the sample goes to the ten largest clones. What was sequenced was PBMCs. The receptors were gathered from a boy under 10 years old in good health and CMV-seronegative.

The J gene is TRBJ2-5, the V gene TRBV6-1; D remains ambiguous. Trimming pared 7 bases from V and 1 base from J, leaving 10 bases between. Germline V gives CDR1 MNHNS, CDR2 SASEGT. CDR3 length: 13 residues. The DNA for the CDR3 is TGTGCCAGCATTCGAACAGTCCAAGAGACCCAGTACTTC. It yields the protein CASIRTVQETQYF.

This rearrangement joins TRBV6-5 to TRBJ1-2, with 9 bases that match TRBD1. The CDR3 consists of 16 residues. Germline CDR1 MNHEY, CDR2 SVGAGI. Trimming removed 4 bases from V and 5 bases from J; junction bases left unmatched: 11. CDR3 DNA sequence: TGTGCCAGCAGTTTAAACCCCACAGGGGGCCGGTATGGCTACACCTTC. Its translation: CASSLNPTGGRYGYTF.

The chain links TRBV4-3 to TRBJ2-3; no clear D. Trimming left V 0 bases short and J 0 bases short, with 4 bases between. Germline lookup yields CDR1 LGHNA and CDR2 YSLEER. The CDR3 covers 14 residues. The CDR3 coding sequence is TGCGCCAGCAGCCAAGATCCAAGCACAGATACGCAGTATTTT. Translation gives CASSQDPSTDTQYF.

The chain is built from TRBV29-1 and TRBJ2-3; 8 bases align to TRBD2. The CDR3 spans 13 residues. V shed 7 bases, J shed 7 bases, and the junction held 10 bases outside the gene matches. Germline V gene sequence: CDR1 SQVTM, CDR2 ANQGSEA. This CDR3 reads CSAIGLAENTQYF. CDR3 sequence (DNA): TGCAGCGCTATTGGACTAGCAGAGAATACGCAGTATTTT.

The chain has TRBV7-2 and TRBJ2-7; TRBD2 agrees at 8 bases. This CDR3 spans 16 amino acids. V trimming: 5 bases; J trimming: 2 bases; junction bases outside the gene matches: 11. From germline, CDR1 is SGHTA and CDR2 FQGNSA. CDR3 amino acids: CASSHRRLAPAYEQYF. Here the CDR3 DNA reads TGTGCCAGCAGCCATAGGCGACTAGCGCCAGCCTACGAGCAGTACTTC.

This clone occurred once. The chain links TRBV9 to TRBJ2-3, with TRBD2 matching over 13 bases. The CDR3 consists of 17 residues. Germline trimming cut 0 bases from V and 2 bases from J; bases unmatched to any gene: 3. Germline assignment: CDR1 SGDLS and CDR2 YYNGEE. The DNA for the CDR3 is TGTGCCAGCAGCGTAGGAGGACTAGCGGGAGACACAGATACGCAGTATTTT. It is translated as CASSVGGLAGDTDTQYF. The whole variable domain, remainder taken from reference TRBV9 and TRBJ2-3, is DSGVTQTPKHLITATGQRVTLRCSPRSGDLSVYWYQQSLDQGLQFLIQYYNGEERAKGNILERFSAQQFPDLHSELNLSSLELGDSALYFCASSVGGLAGDTDTQYFGPGTRLTVL.

The V call is TRBV5-6, the J call TRBJ2-3; 7 bases align to TRBD2. Germline assignment: CDR1 SGHDT and CDR2 YYEEEE. J gave up 9 bases and V 7 bases, and 11 bases lay outside the gene matches. CDR3 length: 13 residues. CDR3 coding DNA: TGTGCCAGCCGACTAGCAGGTTGGGAGACGCAGTATTTT. Protein sequence: CASRLAGWETQYF.